This T cell receptor (beta chain) emerged from a study of T cells in Graves' hyperthyroidism and ophthalmopathy. This clonotype was observed at least ten times. Trimming took 4 bases from V and 5 from J, leaving 15 bases between them. The CDR3 is 14 amino acids. CDR1 is SNHLY, CDR2 FYNNEI, per germline. No ophthalmopathy progression within 18 months constituted stable Graves' hyperthyroidism. PBMCs were sourced from approximately 9 ml fresh peripheral blood. RNA transcripts gave rise to amplified TCR beta CDR3 regions. The HTBI primer set was used in a first-round RT-PCR of the TCR CDR3. Each CDR3 protein is one row after TCRdb ran MiXCR on the multiplex PCR reads. Among roughly 420,000 distinct CDR3 sequences listed, roughly 15% were seen once.

The rearrangement links TRBV2 to TRBJ2-7; maybe TRBD2 (5 bases). Sequencing was done on a sample of blood. The sequence was obtained from a young woman with Graves' hyperthyroidism. The CDR3 DNA reads TGTGCCAGCAGTGCGAGGTGGTTCGGGGACGAGCAGTACTTC. Its translation is CASSARWFGDEQYF.